Shown below are 23 T cell receptor beta chains from a single sample sequenced in a study of T-cell reconstitution after alpha-beta-depleted transplantation in children. TCRbeta library preparation incorporated unique molecular identifiers. TCRdb recomputed calls from the PCR reads with MiXCR, one row per CDR3 protein. Counted here are some 600,000 distinct CDR3 sequences, over 10% occurring once; the ten biggest clones make up about 2.2%. The specimen was PBMCs, mostly from graft donor cells, collected 360 days after TCRalphabeta/CD19-depleted stem cell transplant. All receptors derive from a male patient between 10 and 17 years old who had a stem cell transplant for acute myeloid leukemia, so the T cells may come from the graft donor.

This clonotype occurred a few times. The gene calls are TRBV6-2 or TRBV6-3 and TRBJ2-7, with D maybe TRBD1 (5 bases). Trimming removed 2 bases at V and 3 bases at J, with 8 bases between. This CDR3 is built from 13 residues. Germline CDR1 MNHEY, CDR2 SVGEGT. The chain's CDR3 is CASSYGQLYEQYF. The CDR3 region has the DNA TGTGCCAGCAGTTACGGACAACTCTACGAGCAGTACTTC.

This clonotype was detected a few times. The J gene is TRBJ2-3, the V gene TRBV20-1, with D tentatively TRBD1 (6 bases). V lost 6 bases to trimming and J lost 8 bases, with 24 bases between them. Germline V gene lookup returns CDR1 DFQATT and CDR2 SNEGSKA (reference sequence). The CDR3 has 15 amino acids. The CDR3 sequence: CSALFPQGSKGTQYF. In nucleotides, the CDR3 is TGCAGTGCCCTCTTTCCCCAGGGGTCGAAGGGTACGCAGTATTTT.

This clonotype was detected many times. This chain's CDR3 is CASSYSPGSARETQYF. The CDR3 coding sequence is TGTGCCAGCAGTTACTCGCCCGGGAGTGCGAGAGAGACCCAGTACTTC. V gene TRBV6-5 combines with J gene TRBJ2-5, with a possible D match to TRBD2 (6 bases). Germline CDR1 and CDR2: MNHEY and SVGAGI. The CDR3 sequence is 16 residues long. V dropped 0 bases and J dropped 4 bases, with 15 bases sitting between them.

V is TRBV11-2 and J is TRBJ2-2; no firm D call. The CDR3 length is 18 residues. Trimming cost V 6 bases and J 0 bases, with 20 bases left between them. From germline, CDR1 is SGHAT and CDR2 FQNNGV. In nucleotides, the CDR3 is TGTGCCAGCAGGGGGTTTCCTAGTAAGACCACGAACACCGGGGAGCTGTTTTTT. This codes for CASRGFPSKTTNTGELFF. Full variable domain (missing parts from reference TRBV11-2 and TRBJ2-2): EAGVAQSPRYKIIEKRQSVAFWCNPISGHATLYWYQQILGQGPKLLIQFQNNGVVDDSQLPKDRFSAERLKGVDSTLKIQPAKLEDSAVYLCASRGFPSKTTNTGELFFGEGSRLTVL.

The V and J genes are TRBV6-1 and TRBJ2-6; D remains ambiguous. V gave up 7 bases and J gave up 1 base, with 17 bases separating them. The CDR3 contains 17 residues. The V gene's germline CDR1 is MNHNS and CDR2 SASEGT. The CDR3 sequence is CASTDRSPWSGANVLTF. Here the CDR3 DNA reads TGTGCCAGCACTGATAGGTCTCCCTGGTCTGGGGCCAACGTCCTGACTTTC.

The CDR3 DNA follows: TGTGCCAGCAGCTTAGGGGACGGGACAGGGCTTGAGACCCAGTACTTC. As protein: CASSLGDGTGLETQYF. The chain carries TRBV7-6 and TRBJ2-5; 9 nucleotides line up with TRBD1. Germline V gene data show CDR1 as SGHVS and CDR2 as FNYEAQ. V dropped 1 base and J dropped 5; count of bases not matched to a gene: 8. This CDR3 is 16 amino acids long.

The chain has TRBV10-3 and TRBJ2-1, with 12 positions matching TRBD2. CDR3 length equals 14 residues. Losses at the gene ends were 10 bases for V and 12 bases for J; bases not matched to a gene: 13. CDR1 and CDR2 from the germline V gene are ENHRY and SYGVKD. CDR3 sequence reads: CATWTPSGRAPQFF. In nucleotides, the CDR3 is TGTGCCACCTGGACCCCTAGCGGGAGGGCCCCGCAGTTCTTC.

There are a few counts of this clonotype. J is TRBJ2-2 and V is TRBV12-3 or TRBV12-4; possible D gene TRBD2, 6 bases. Trimming removed 3 bases from V and 7 bases from J, with 15 bases in between. CDR3 size: 15 residues. The CDR3 region has the DNA TGTGCCAGCAGTTTGGTGGCAGGGAGGTACGGGGAGCTGTTTTTT. It specifies CASSLVAGRYGELFF.

This clonotype appeared many times. V and J are TRBV5-6 and TRBJ2-1, with a weak D call TRBD2 (5 bases). Germline assignment: CDR1 SGHDT and CDR2 YYEEEE. This CDR3 has 13 residues. V was clipped by 5 bases and J by 4 bases, with 10 bases between them. Here the CDR3 DNA reads TGTGCCAGCAGGGAGGCTATGTACAATGAGCAGTTCTTC. Its translation: CASREAMYNEQFF. Full variable domain (outside the CDR3, taken from reference TRBV5-6 and TRBJ2-1): DAGVTQSPTHLIKTRGQQVTLRCSPKSGHDTVSWYQQALGQGPQFIFQYYEEEERQRGNFPDRFSGHQFPNYSSELNVNALLLGDSALYLCASREAMYNEQFFGPGTRLTVL.

This clonotype was seen at least ten times. The chain links TRBV7-2 to TRBJ2-7, with no clear D. Germline V gene sequence: CDR1 SGHTA, CDR2 FQGNSA. The CDR3 loop spans 16 amino acids. Trimming removed 5 bases from V and 1 base from J, with 18 bases in between. CDR3 nucleotide sequence: TGTGCCAGCAGCCCGTCTTATGCTCGGAGTTCCTACGAGCAGTACTTC. It specifies CASSPSYARSSYEQYF.

This clonotype was detected a few times. CDR3 sequence reads: CASSSSGRARYEQFF. Written as DNA, the CDR3 is TGTGCCAGCAGCTCTAGCGGGAGGGCCAGGTATGAGCAGTTCTTC. The J gene is TRBJ2-1, the V gene TRBV7-3; 12 bases align to TRBD2. Trimming took 4 bases from V and 8 from J; bases not matched to a gene: 6. There are 15 residues in the CDR3. Germline values: CDR1 SGHTA, CDR2 FQGTGA.

The chain uses TRBV6-2 or TRBV6-3 and TRBJ2-7; 10 positions agree with TRBD1. Germline trimming cut 2 bases from V and 6 bases from J; bases unmatched to any gene: 4. Germline V CDR1 and CDR2: MNHEY, SVGEGT. CDR3 size: 14 residues. The chain's CDR3 is CASSYGTGVSEQYF. The DNA for the CDR3 is TGTGCCAGCAGTTACGGGACAGGGGTGTCCGAGCAGTACTTC.

The chain combines TRBV6-5 with TRBJ2-2; D assignment may be TRBD1 or TRBD2 (5 bases each). The CDR3 has 12 amino acids. Trimming shortened V by 8 bases and J by 7 bases, and 11 bases separated the two germline ends. Per the germline V gene, CDR1 is MNHEY and CDR2 is SVGAGI. The CDR3 spells CASSEGLGELFF. The CDR3 DNA is TGTGCCAGCTCTGAGGGGCTCGGGGAGCTGTTTTTT.

This clonotype was detected many times. The rearrangement uses TRBV6-5 and TRBJ1-1, with a possible D match to TRBD1 (6 bases). CDR3 length: 12 residues. Germline CDR1 MNHEY, CDR2 SVGAGI. Between the trimmed V and J ends, which lost 10 bases and 9 bases, there was a span of 18 bases. CDR3 sequence: CATRRGGRKAFF. For the CDR3, the DNA is TGTGCCACCAGAAGGGGGGGCCGTAAAGCTTTCTTT.

V usage is TRBV20-1 and J usage is TRBJ1-5, with D maybe TRBD1 (6 bases). The CDR3 has 15 residues. Trimming took off 6 bases at V and 2 bases at J, with 17 bases between the two ends. Germline CDR1 is DFQATT and CDR2 is SNEGSKA (reference sequence). CDR3 DNA: TGCAGTGCCGTTGGACAGATCACGGGCAATCAGCCCCAGCATTTT. Amino acid sequence: CSAVGQITGNQPQHF.

CDR3 DNA sequence: TGTGCCAGTAGTATGCCGGCTAGCGGGGGTTACAATGAGCAGTTCTTC. Residues: CASSMPASGGYNEQFF. The chain couples TRBV19 to TRBJ2-1, with 10 bases lining up with TRBD2. The germline V gene has CDR1 LNHDA and CDR2 SQIVND (reference sequence). With 3 bases clipped from V and 4 bases from J, the junction kept 6 bases outside the gene matches. CDR3 length: 16 residues.

The V gene is TRBV30, the J gene TRBJ2-1; D might be TRBD2 (6 bases). Looked up from germline, CDR1 is GTSNPN and CDR2 is SVGIG (reference sequence). Trimming pared 1 base from V and 0 bases from J, leaving 13 bases between. This CDR3 is 16 amino acids long. The CDR3 sequence is CAWSGTNASSYNEQFF. CDR3 nucleotide sequence: TGTGCCTGGAGTGGGACTAACGCGAGCTCCTACAATGAGCAGTTCTTC.

J is TRBJ2-1 and V is TRBV9; D remains ambiguous. This CDR3 is 14 amino acids long. Trimming removed 0 bases from V and 0 bases from J, with 4 bases in between. CDR1 and CDR2 (germline): SGDLS, YYNGEE. The CDR3 region is CASSVGTSYNEQFF. The CDR3 nucleotides read TGTGCCAGCAGCGTAGGGACCTCCTACAATGAGCAGTTCTTC.

Ten or more counts support this clonotype. The chain is built from TRBV25-1 and TRBJ2-7, with TRBD1 identical over 7 bases. The V segment lost 1 base and the J segment 3 bases; nucleotides outside the gene matches: 9. The V gene's germline CDR1 is MGHDK and CDR2 SYGVNS. The CDR3 totals 16 residues. CDR3 nucleotide sequence: TGTGCCAGCAGTGAATCAAAACAGGGGCCTCTCTACGAGCAGTACTTC. This gives the protein CASSESKQGPLYEQYF.

This chain uses TRBV7-2 with TRBJ2-7; 10 bases align to TRBD2. CDR3 length equals 15 residues. V gave up 2 bases and J gave up 2 bases; unmatched junction bases: 3. CDR1 and CDR2 from the germline V gene are SGHTA and FQGNSA. The CDR3 sequence is CASSLIAGGAYEQYF. CDR3 coding DNA: TGTGCCAGCAGCTTAATAGCGGGAGGTGCCTACGAGCAGTACTTC.

The rearrangement links TRBV5-1 to TRBJ2-5; D not resolved. Trimming removed 5 bases at V and 6 bases at J, with 20 bases between. The CDR3 spans 15 residues. CDR1 SGHRS and CDR2 YFSETQ come from the germline V gene. CDR3: CASSRRAKVVQTQYF. CDR3 nucleotides: TGCGCCAGCAGTCGCCGGGCCAAGGTTGTGCAGACCCAGTACTTC.

This clonotype was counted a few times. This rearrangement joins TRBV28 to TRBJ2-7; 8 bases line up with TRBD2. J lost 0 bases, V lost 1 base, and 8 bases had no gene match. The germline V gene encodes CDR1 MDHEN and CDR2 SYDVKM. The CDR3 length is 17 residues. The CDR3 reads CASSLFRVTSVSYEQYF. The CDR3 bases are TGTGCCAGCAGTTTATTTAGGGTGACTAGCGTCTCCTACGAGCAGTACTTC.

This chain links TRBV29-1 with TRBJ2-2, with 7 bases aligning to TRBD2. CDR1 and CDR2 from the germline V gene are SQVTM and ANQGSEA. The CDR3 runs to 15 residues. The CDR3 DNA is TGCGGCGCGCCGAGGGGAGGGCGTGGCACCGGGGAGCTGTTTTTT. The encoded protein is CGAPRGGRGTGELFF.